The clone carrying this TCR beta chain has just a few counts. V was shortened by 1 base and J by 8 bases, with 13 bases between the two germline ends. There are 14 residues in the CDR3. Per the germline V gene, CDR1 is SGHDN and CDR2 is FVKESK. The sample belongs to a study of CD8+ T cells in alopecia areata. The treatment is: oral pan-JAK inhibitor, 5-10 mg twice daily. RNA was extracted and reverse transcribed into cDNA as the sequencing template. Sequenced by immunoSEQ multiplex PCR; TCRdb stores in-frame clones only, minus some. The sample contains about 200,000 clones, less than 45% of which appear only once.

The J gene is TRBJ2-3, the V gene TRBV14; possible D gene TRBD1, 6 bases. The TCR comes from a human donor with alopecia areata. The specimen was CD4+ T cells sorted from blood, collected at approximately week 31, from a patient treated with tofacitinib. The CDR3 sequence: CASSQVGAVPTQYF. As DNA, the CDR3 is TGTGCCAGCAGCCAAGTGGGGGCGGTTCCTACGCAGTATTTT.